These T cell receptor beta chains were read from a single sample in a study of blood T cell repertoires in COVID-19. Sequenced by immunoSEQ multiplex PCR; TCRdb stores in-frame clones only, minus some. The sample carries about 94,000 clones, 80% recorded once. The source material was peripheral blood. The receptor source for this set is a human donor in a cohort sampled during active COVID-19. The CDR3 runs from the conserved cysteine through the conserved F or W. The D gene is left open where the match is weak. Rows give clone size only sometimes, using once, few, many, or a class for an expanded clone.

TGTGCCAGCAGGTATGGCGGACAGACAACTACGGCCGAGCAGTACTTC	CASRYGGQTTTAEQYF	.	TRBV7-9	TRBJ2-7	.
TGTGCCAGCAGCTTGGTCTTGGGGGCTCGAGAGACCCAGTACTTC	CASSLVLGARETQYF	.	TRBV5-6	TRBJ2-5	.
TGTGCCAGCAGCGATCCTGGCTCTAGTGAACTGTTTTTT	CASSDPGSSELFF	.	TRBV3-1/TRBV3-2	TRBJ1-4	.
TGCGCCAGCAGCTTGGCGGGACTAGCGGGAGTTAATGAGCAGTTCTTC	CASSLAGLAGVNEQFF	.	TRBV5-1	TRBJ2-1	TRBD2
TGTGCCAGCAGCCTTCTTCAGGGTCCCTACGAGCAGTACTTC	CASSLLQGPYEQYF	.	TRBV7-2	TRBJ2-7	.
TGCAGCGTTGAACGGGAGAGGACAGATACGCAGTATTTT	CSVERERTDTQYF	.	TRBV29-1	TRBJ2-3	.
TGTGCCAGCAGAGCCGGGCAGGGGGAATGGTCACCCCTCCACTTT	CASRAGQGEWSPLHF	.	TRBV2	TRBJ1-6	TRBD1
TGTGCCAGCAGTCTTACAGGGGCCACTGAAGCTTTCTTT	CASSLTGATEAFF	.	TRBV12-3/TRBV12-4	TRBJ1-1	TRBD1
TGTGCCAGGTGGACAGGGGACACCGGGGAGCTGTTTTTT	CARWTGDTGELFF	many	TRBV7-9	TRBJ2-2	TRBD1
TGTGCCACCAGACAGGGAGCCTACGAGCAGTACTTC	CATRQGAYEQYF	.	TRBV10-3	TRBJ2-7	TRBD1
TGTGCCAGCAGTGAAGCCAGACAGTACGAGCAGTACTTC	CASSEARQYEQYF	.	TRBV6-1	TRBJ2-7	.
TGTGCCATCAGCCTGGGACTAGCGGGAGGGAACACCGGGGAGCTGTTTTTT	CAISLGLAGGNTGELFF	.	TRBV10-3	TRBJ2-2	TRBD2
TGTGCCAGCTCACCTAGCGGGAGGATCGGGGAGCTGTTTTTT	CASSPSGRIGELFF	.	TRBV7-3	TRBJ2-2	TRBD2
TGTGCCAGCAGCGGTGGGTGGCGGGAAGGGACCTACGAGCAGTACTTC	CASSGGWREGTYEQYF	.	TRBV4-2	TRBJ2-7	.
TGTGCCAGCTCACCACCTATGGGCTACAGGGGGCGGGCTGAAGCTTTCTTT	CASSPPMGYRGRAEAFF	.	TRBV18	TRBJ1-1	TRBD1
TGTGCCAGCAGTGCCTTCCGGGACTCGCTCCCCGAGCAGTACTTC	CASSAFRDSLPEQYF	few	TRBV25-1	TRBJ2-7	.
TGTGCCAGCAGCCCGGAGGGCTTAAACACTGAAGCTTTCTTT	CASSPEGLNTEAFF	.	TRBV6-6	TRBJ1-1	.
TGTGCCAGTAAGATAGTCAGGGACACTGAAGCTTTCTTT	CASKIVRDTEAFF	.	TRBV19	TRBJ1-1	.
TGTGCCAGCAGCTTAGAGGTTCAAACAGCGGGAGTGACTGAGCAGTTCTTC	CASSLEVQTAGVTEQFF	.	TRBV11-3	TRBJ2-1	TRBD2
TGTGCCAGCAGTTTGGCTACAGGGTTGGTTCAGCCCCAGCATTTT	CASSLATGLVQPQHF	.	TRBV28	TRBJ1-5	.
TGTGCCAGCGGCTCCGGACAGGGTGGAAACTATGGCTACACCTTC	CASGSGQGGNYGYTF	.	TRBV28	TRBJ1-2	TRBD1
TGCAGCGCTATGGGTGGACAGGGCACAGATACGCAGTATTTT	CSAMGGQGTDTQYF	few	TRBV29-1	TRBJ2-3	TRBD1
TGCGCCAGCAGCTTTGAGGGGGTGGTCGAGCAGTACTTC	CASSFEGVVEQYF	.	TRBV5-1	TRBJ2-7	.
TGTGCCAGCAGCTCGACCGGGACAGCTGGAAACACCATATATTTT	CASSSTGTAGNTIYF	.	TRBV4-2	TRBJ1-3	TRBD1
TGTGCCAGCAGTCGGGACTTACCAAACACCGGGGAGCTGTTTTTT	CASSRDLPNTGELFF	.	TRBV27	TRBJ2-2	.
TGTGCCAGCAGTCCTGGACAGGGGGCGAGTGGCTACACCTTC	CASSPGQGASGYTF	.	TRBV28	TRBJ1-2	TRBD1
TGCGCCAGCAGCCCTTCGGCTGGGGCCAACGTCCTGACTTTC	CASSPSAGANVLTF	.	TRBV5-1	TRBJ2-6	.
TGCGCCAGCAGCTTTGACCCGTTGGGACAATCCTACGAGCAGTACTTC	CASSFDPLGQSYEQYF	.	TRBV5-1	TRBJ2-7	.
TGTGCCAGCCGCGGAAGGAGGGGTGGACAGGGGCAACCCTACGAGCAGTACTTC	CASRGRRGGQGQPYEQYF	.	TRBV19	TRBJ2-7	TRBD1
TGTGCCAGCATCACCCCCCTAGCGGGAGTAGGCGAGCAGTACTTC	CASITPLAGVGEQYF	.	TRBV6-5	TRBJ2-7	TRBD2
TGTGCCAGCAGTTCCTTACAGGGGGCGCCTGGAAACACCATATATTTT	CASSSLQGAPGNTIYF	.	TRBV6-5	TRBJ1-3	TRBD1
TGTGCCAGCAGCCGTAATACAGGGGGCAACGAGCAGTACTTC	CASSRNTGGNEQYF	.	TRBV7-8	TRBJ2-7	TRBD1
TGTGCCAGCAGACAGGGGGCGGGTGTCGGTCAGCCCCAGCATTTT	CASRQGAGVGQPQHF	.	TRBV28	TRBJ1-5	TRBD1
TGTGCCAGCAGCCTGACAGGGGCTCCACCCCTCCACTTT	CASSLTGAPPLHF	.	TRBV28	TRBJ1-6	TRBD1
TGTGCCAGCAGCCCCCCCCGTCGGCCCCAGCATTTT	CASSPPRRPQHF	.	TRBV28	TRBJ1-5	.
TGTGCCAGCAGCTTAGGGGGGGATCGTCGGGAGCAGTACTTC	CASSLGGDRREQYF	.	TRBV7-6	TRBJ2-7	.
TGTGCCAGCATGGATGGACTAGGTCGACAGACCCAGTACTTC	CASMDGLGRQTQYF	.	TRBV5-6	TRBJ2-5	TRBD2